A single sample gave rise to the 22 T cell receptor beta chains below, sequenced in a study of T-cell reconstitution after alpha-beta-depleted transplantation in children. Library preparation (for TCRbeta) was performed with unique molecular identifiers. In TCRdb, the PCR reads were re-called with MiXCR into one record per CDR3 protein. The profile shows roughly 170,000 distinct CDR3 sequences, over 5.5% of them singletons. Sequenced here: PBMCs from the stem cell graft donor, sampled from the stem cell graft. All receptors come from a human donor who donated a stem cell graft to a child with Wiskott-Aldrich syndrome.

This clonotype was seen ten or more times. The J gene is TRBJ2-5, the V gene TRBV5-1, with a possible D match to TRBD2 (6 bases). Germline V gene sequence: CDR1 SGHRS, CDR2 YFSETQ. Trimming stripped 6 bases from V and 2 bases from J, with 14 bases between. The CDR3 runs 14 residues. In nucleotides, the CDR3 is TGCGCCAGCACGGAGGGGCGTTATCAAGAGACCCAGTACTTC. Translated, it gives CASTEGRYQETQYF. The complete variable domain, with remaining parts taken from reference TRBV5-1 and TRBJ2-5, reads KAGVTQTPRYLIKTRGQQVTLSCSPISGHRSVSWYQQTPGQGLQFLFEYFSETQRNKGNFPGRFSGRQFSNSRSEMNVSTLELGDSALYLCASTEGRYQETQYFGPGTRLLVL.

This clonotype turned up a few times. The V and J genes are TRBV28 and TRBJ2-5, with 8 positions matching TRBD2. V lost 5 bases, J lost 5 bases, and 7 bases stayed unmatched. CDR3 length equals 14 residues. Germline CDR1 MDHEN, CDR2 SYDVKM. The CDR3 sequence: CASSTIRGGETQYF. The CDR3 nucleotides are TGTGCCAGCAGTACTATTCGCGGGGGGGAGACCCAGTACTTC.

This clonotype was recorded at least ten times. This chain joins TRBV12-3 or TRBV12-4 and TRBJ1-5; D is unresolved. The V and J ends lost 1 base and 7 bases respectively, with 8 bases between them. The CDR3 runs to 13 residues. The CDR3 region has the DNA TGTGCCAGCAGTTTAGGGGTTGGGCAGCCCCAGCATTTT. This codes for CASSLGVGQPQHF.

The V call is TRBV12-3 or TRBV12-4, the J call TRBJ2-1, with unresolved D. The CDR3 is 15 residues long. Trimming stripped 1 base from V and 3 bases from J, with 10 bases between. This chain's CDR3 is CASSLGGANYNEQFF. CDR3 in DNA: TGTGCCAGCAGTTTAGGAGGCGCAAACTACAATGAGCAGTTCTTC.

Many counts were recorded for this clonotype. The V and J genes are TRBV20-1 and TRBJ1-2; no clear D gene. V was trimmed by 0 bases and J by 0 bases, leaving 5 bases between them. Germline values: CDR1 DFQATT, CDR2 SNEGSKA (reference sequence). This CDR3 comprises 13 residues. CDR3: CSAREQPNYGYTF. DNA for the CDR3: TGCAGTGCTAGAGAGCAGCCTAACTATGGCTACACCTTC.

In its sample, this clonotype was seen many times. This chain uses TRBV5-1 with TRBJ2-1, with D tentatively TRBD1 (6 bases). The CDR3 is 13 amino acids. V lost 0 bases, J lost 8 bases, and 9 bases lay in between. CDR1 and CDR2 (germline): SGHRS, YFSETQ. The CDR3 loop reads CASSLDREDEQFF. CDR3 nucleotide sequence: TGCGCCAGCAGCTTGGACAGGGAAGATGAGCAGTTCTTC.

This clonotype was recorded many times. The genes are TRBV20-1 and TRBJ2-1; possibly TRBD1 or TRBD2 for D (5 bases each). The CDR3 is 12 residues long. Between the trimmed V and J ends, which lost 5 bases and 5 bases, there was a span of 10 bases. Germline loops: CDR1 DFQATT, CDR2 SNEGSKA (reference sequence). CDR3 in DNA: TGCAGTGCTGGGACCGATAACAATGAGCAGTTCTTC. Residues: CSAGTDNNEQFF.

This clonotype has at least ten counts. The rearrangement joins TRBV9 to TRBJ1-1; D ambiguous. Trimming removed 4 bases at V and 3 bases at J, with 16 bases between. Looked up from germline, CDR1 is SGDLS and CDR2 is YYNGEE. CDR3 length: 15 amino acids. As DNA, the CDR3 is TGTGCCAGCAGCAATACCGGGAATGGAGACACTGAAGCTTTCTTT. It specifies CASSNTGNGDTEAFF.

The table lists this clonotype with many counts. This chain links TRBV4-3 with TRBJ2-1, with TRBD2 matching 11 bases. Germline V gives CDR1 LGHNA, CDR2 YSLEER. CDR3 length equals 17 residues. V lost 3 bases, J lost 0 bases, and 4 bases stayed unmatched. The CDR3 here is CASSHGLAGGSYNEQFF. CDR3 DNA sequence: TGCGCCAGCAGCCACGGGCTAGCGGGGGGCTCCTACAATGAGCAGTTCTTC.

This clonotype was observed at least ten times. The chain recombines TRBV5-1 with TRBJ2-2; D remains ambiguous. The CDR3 is 15 amino acids. The germline CDR1 and CDR2 sequences are SGHRS and YFSETQ. The V and J ends lost 0 bases and 0 bases respectively, with 6 bases between them. In DNA, the CDR3 is TGCGCCAGCAGCTTGGGGATAGCGAACACCGGGGAGCTGTTTTTT. This sequence encodes CASSLGIANTGELFF.

This clonotype has at least ten counts. V gene TRBV5-1 combines with J gene TRBJ2-7; D is unclear. Germline CDR1 SGHRS, CDR2 YFSETQ. The CDR3 has 13 amino acids. Between the trimmed V and J ends, which lost 4 bases and 2 bases, there was a span of 10 bases. The CDR3 reads CASSESPPYEQYF. The CDR3 nucleotides are TGCGCCAGCAGCGAGTCCCCGCCCTACGAGCAGTACTTC. Looking up the rest from reference TRBV5-1 and TRBJ2-7 gives the full variable domain: KAGVTQTPRYLIKTRGQQVTLSCSPISGHRSVSWYQQTPGQGLQFLFEYFSETQRNKGNFPGRFSGRQFSNSRSEMNVSTLELGDSALYLCASSESPPYEQYFGPGTRLTVT.

This clonotype was observed at least ten times. The gene calls are TRBV12-3 or TRBV12-4 and TRBJ2-2, with unresolved D. The germline V and J ends were trimmed by 6 bases and 2 bases, with 10 bases remaining between them. There are 14 residues in the CDR3. The CDR3 DNA is TGTGCCAGCAGCCCCGAAACAAACACCGGGGAGCTGTTTTTT. Protein: CASSPETNTGELFF.

This clonotype was counted ten times or more. The rearrangement links TRBV7-2 to TRBJ1-1; D is uncertain. Trimming took 2 bases from V and 4 from J, leaving 14 bases between them. Germline V CDR1 and CDR2: SGHTA, FQGNSA. This CDR3 has 15 residues. The CDR3 DNA sequence: TGTGCCAGCAGCTTAAAGGGTCCTGGAAGCACTGAAGCTTTCTTT. Protein product: CASSLKGPGSTEAFF.

As DNA, the CDR3 is TGTGCCACCAGCAGAGGGGGGGGATCTGCATCTTACGAGCAGTACTTC. Protein product: CATSRGGGSASYEQYF. The chain joins TRBV15 to TRBJ2-7; 7 nucleotides match TRBD2. V gave up 1 base and J gave up 4 bases; unmatched junction bases: 10. Germline V gene lookup returns CDR1 LNHNV and CDR2 YYDKDF (reference sequence). This CDR3 spans 16 amino acids.

This clonotype has a count of ten or more. This sequence joins TRBV12-3 or TRBV12-4 and TRBJ2-2; 8 bases align to TRBD1. The CDR3 spans 16 residues. Trimming took 3 bases from V and 4 from J; bases not matched to a gene: 7. CDR3 in DNA: TGTGCCAGCAGTTTCTCCAGGGGGCGCGTCACCGGGGAGCTGTTTTTT. It translates to CASSFSRGRVTGELFF.

This clonotype has a count of ten or more. The chain employs TRBV6-5 and TRBJ1-6; D gene uncertain. Per germline, CDR1 MNHEY and CDR2 SVGAGI. There are 12 residues in the CDR3. V was clipped by 0 bases and J by 9 bases, with 3 bases between them. Here the CDR3 reads CASSYSGSPLHF. The CDR3 nucleotides are TGTGCCAGCAGTTACTCGGGTTCACCCCTCCACTTT.

The CDR3 sequence: CASRPNFGPQFYEQYF. The CDR3 DNA reads TGTGCCAGCAGACCTAACTTCGGCCCCCAGTTCTACGAGCAGTACTTC. This chain connects TRBV6-1 to TRBJ2-7; D ambiguous. Trimming pared 6 bases from V and 3 bases from J, leaving 21 bases between. CDR3 length equals 16 residues. CDR1 and CDR2 from the germline V gene are MNHNS and SASEGT.

The CDR3 here is CASSLGRQNQPQHF. Written as DNA, the CDR3 is TGCGCCAGCAGCTTGGGACGGCAAAATCAGCCCCAGCATTTT. This chain uses TRBV5-1 with TRBJ1-5; D not resolved. V lost 0 bases to trimming and J lost 4 bases, with 8 bases between them. The CDR3 consists of 14 residues. Germline CDR1 is SGHRS and CDR2 is YFSETQ.

This clonotype has at least ten counts. The chain joins TRBV12-3 or TRBV12-4 to TRBJ1-1; D gene uncertain. V lost 2 bases to trimming and J lost 10 bases, with 14 bases between them. The CDR3 is 13 residues long. CDR3 sequence reads: CASSLSGEIRAFF. CDR3 nucleotides: TGTGCCAGCAGTTTATCCGGGGAAATTCGAGCTTTCTTT.

This clonotype occurred many times. The gene calls are TRBV6-2 or TRBV6-3 and TRBJ2-1; D gene uncertain. Per the germline V gene, CDR1 is MNHEY and CDR2 is SVGEGT. V lost 2 bases, J lost 2 bases, and 4 bases lay in between. CDR3 length: 13 amino acids. The CDR3 region has the DNA TGTGCCAGCAGTTACGGGACCTACAATGAGCAGTTCTTC. This sequence encodes CASSYGTYNEQFF.

The rearrangement joins TRBV29-1 to TRBJ2-7; D is undetermined. V was pared by 7 bases and J by 0 bases, with 13 bases between. The length of the CDR3 is 13 residues. Germline CDR1 SQVTM, CDR2 ANQGSEA. CDR3 residues: CSALSSSSYEQYF. The CDR3 DNA is TGCAGCGCCTTGTCCTCGAGCTCCTACGAGCAGTACTTC.

This clonotype was counted many times. The genes are TRBV20-1 and TRBJ1-2; maybe TRBD1 (5 bases). Per germline, CDR1 DFQATT and CDR2 SNEGSKA (reference sequence). With 5 bases removed from V and 4 bases from J, the gap between germline ends came to 11 bases. CDR3 length equals 12 residues. This CDR3 reads CSAPRGVYGYTF. The CDR3 nucleotides read TGCAGTGCTCCGAGAGGGGTCTATGGCTACACCTTC.